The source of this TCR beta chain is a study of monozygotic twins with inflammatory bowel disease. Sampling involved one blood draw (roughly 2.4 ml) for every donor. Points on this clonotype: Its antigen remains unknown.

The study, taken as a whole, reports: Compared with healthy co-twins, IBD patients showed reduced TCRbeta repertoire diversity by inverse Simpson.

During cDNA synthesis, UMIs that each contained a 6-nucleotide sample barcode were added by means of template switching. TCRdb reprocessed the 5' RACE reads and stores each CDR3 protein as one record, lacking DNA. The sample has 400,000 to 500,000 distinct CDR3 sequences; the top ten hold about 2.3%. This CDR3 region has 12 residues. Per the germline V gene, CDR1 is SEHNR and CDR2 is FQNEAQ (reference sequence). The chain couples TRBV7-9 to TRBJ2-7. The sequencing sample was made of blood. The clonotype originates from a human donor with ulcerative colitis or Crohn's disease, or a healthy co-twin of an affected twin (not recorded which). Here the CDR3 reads CASSSLTYEQYF.